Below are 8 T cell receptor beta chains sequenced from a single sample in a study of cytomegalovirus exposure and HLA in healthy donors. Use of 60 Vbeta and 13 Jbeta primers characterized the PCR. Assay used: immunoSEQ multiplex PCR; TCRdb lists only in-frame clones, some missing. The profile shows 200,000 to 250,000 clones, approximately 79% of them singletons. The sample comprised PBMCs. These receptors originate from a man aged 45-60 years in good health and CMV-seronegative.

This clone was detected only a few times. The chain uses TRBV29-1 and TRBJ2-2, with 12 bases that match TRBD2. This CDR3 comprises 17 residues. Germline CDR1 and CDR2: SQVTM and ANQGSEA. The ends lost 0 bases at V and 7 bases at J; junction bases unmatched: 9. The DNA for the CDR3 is TGCAGCGTTGAAGATCTTGCTAGCGGGAGGGTAGACGGGGAGCTGTTTTTT. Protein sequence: CSVEDLASGRVDGELFF.

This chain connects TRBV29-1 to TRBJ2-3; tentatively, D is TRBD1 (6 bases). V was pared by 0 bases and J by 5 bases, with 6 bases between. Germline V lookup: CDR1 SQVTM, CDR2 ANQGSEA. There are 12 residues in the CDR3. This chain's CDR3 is CSVEEGGDTQYF. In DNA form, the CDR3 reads TGCAGCGTTGAAGAAGGGGGAGATACGCAGTATTTT.

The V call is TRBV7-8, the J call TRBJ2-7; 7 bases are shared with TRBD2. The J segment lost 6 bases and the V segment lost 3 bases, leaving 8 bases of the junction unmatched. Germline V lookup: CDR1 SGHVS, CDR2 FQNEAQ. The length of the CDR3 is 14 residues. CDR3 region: CASSLSGVRSEQYF. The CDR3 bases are TGTGCCAGCAGCTTGAGCGGGGTACGTTCCGAGCAGTACTTC.

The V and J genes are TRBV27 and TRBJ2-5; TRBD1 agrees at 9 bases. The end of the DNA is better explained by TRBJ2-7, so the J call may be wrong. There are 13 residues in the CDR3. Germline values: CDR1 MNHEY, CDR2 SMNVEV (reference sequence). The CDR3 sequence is CASRTGGVYEQYF. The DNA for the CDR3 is TGTGCCAGCAGGACAGGGGGGGTCTACGAGCAGTACTTC.

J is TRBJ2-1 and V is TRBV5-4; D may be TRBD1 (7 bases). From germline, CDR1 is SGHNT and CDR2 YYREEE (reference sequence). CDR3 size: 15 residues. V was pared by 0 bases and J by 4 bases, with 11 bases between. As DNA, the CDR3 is TGTGCCAGCAGCTTGGGACAGGGAGGTTACAATGAGCAGTTCTTC. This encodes CASSLGQGGYNEQFF. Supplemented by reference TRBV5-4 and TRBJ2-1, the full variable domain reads ETGVTQSPTHLIKTRGQQVTLRCSSQSGHNTVSWYQQALGQGPQFIFQYYREEENGRGNFPPRFSGLQFPNYSSELNVNALELDDSALYLCASSLGQGGYNEQFFGPGTRLTVL.

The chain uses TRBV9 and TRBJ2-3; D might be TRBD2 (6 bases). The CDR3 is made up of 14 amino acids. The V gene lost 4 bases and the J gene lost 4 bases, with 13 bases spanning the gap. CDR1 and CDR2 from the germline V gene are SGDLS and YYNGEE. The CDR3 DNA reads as TGTGCCAGCAGCCCTAGGGAGGTCGCAGATACGCAGTATTTT. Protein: CASSPREVADTQYF.

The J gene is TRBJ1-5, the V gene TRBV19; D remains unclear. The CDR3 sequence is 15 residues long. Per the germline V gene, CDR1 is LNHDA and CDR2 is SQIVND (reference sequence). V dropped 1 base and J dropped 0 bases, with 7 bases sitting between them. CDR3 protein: CASSIATVSNQPQHF. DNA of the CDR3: TGTGCCAGTAGTATAGCCACAGTTAGCAATCAGCCCCAGCATTTT. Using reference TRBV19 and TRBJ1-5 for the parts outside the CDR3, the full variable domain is DGGITQSPKYLFRKEGQNVTLSCEQNLNHDAMYWYRQDPGQGLRLIYYSQIVNDFQKGDIAEGYSVSREKKESFPLTVTSAQKNPTAFYLCASSIATVSNQPQHFGDGTRLSIL.

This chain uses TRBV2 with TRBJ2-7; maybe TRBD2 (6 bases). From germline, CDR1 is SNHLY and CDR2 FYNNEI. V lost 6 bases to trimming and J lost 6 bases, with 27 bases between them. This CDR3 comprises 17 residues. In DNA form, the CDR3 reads TGTGCCAGCAGGGGGCATGGGGGGACTCGCTTGGCCGGCGAGCAGTACTTC. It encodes CASRGHGGTRLAGEQYF.